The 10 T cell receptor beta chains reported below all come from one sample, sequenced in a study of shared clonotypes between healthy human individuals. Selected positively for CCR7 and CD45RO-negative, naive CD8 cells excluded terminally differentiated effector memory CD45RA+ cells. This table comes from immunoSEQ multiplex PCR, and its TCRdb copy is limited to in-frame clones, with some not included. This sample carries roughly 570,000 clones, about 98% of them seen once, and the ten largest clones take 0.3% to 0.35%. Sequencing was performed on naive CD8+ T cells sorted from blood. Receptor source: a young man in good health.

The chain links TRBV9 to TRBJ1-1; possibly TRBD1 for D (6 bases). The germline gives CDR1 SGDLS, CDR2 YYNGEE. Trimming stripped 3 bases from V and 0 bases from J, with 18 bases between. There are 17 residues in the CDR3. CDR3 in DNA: TGTGCCAGCAGCGGATCCCGGGACACCTTCATGAACACTGAAGCTTTCTTT. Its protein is CASSGSRDTFMNTEAFF. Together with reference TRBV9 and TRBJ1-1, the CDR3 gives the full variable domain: DSGVTQTPKHLITATGQRVTLRCSPRSGDLSVYWYQQSLDQGLQFLIQYYNGEERAKGNILERFSAQQFPDLHSELNLSSLELGDSALYFCASSGSRDTFMNTEAFFGQGTRLTVV.

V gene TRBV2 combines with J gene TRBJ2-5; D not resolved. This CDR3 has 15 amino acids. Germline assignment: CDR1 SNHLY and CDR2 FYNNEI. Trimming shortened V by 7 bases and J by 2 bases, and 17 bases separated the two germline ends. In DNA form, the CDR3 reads TGTGCCAGCACCATAGGGCGCTTGGGGCAAGAGACCCAGTACTTC. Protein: CASTIGRLGQETQYF.

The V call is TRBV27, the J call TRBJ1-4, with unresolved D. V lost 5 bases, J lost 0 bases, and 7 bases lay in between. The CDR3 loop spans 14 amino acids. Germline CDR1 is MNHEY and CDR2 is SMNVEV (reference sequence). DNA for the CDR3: TGTGCCAGCAGTAAATTGGCAACTAATGAAAAACTGTTTTTT. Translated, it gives CASSKLATNEKLFF. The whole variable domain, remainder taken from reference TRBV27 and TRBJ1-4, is EAQVTQNPRYLITVTGKKLTVTCSQNMNHEYMSWYRQDPGLGLRQIYYSMNVEVTDKGDVPEGYKVSRKEKRNFPLILESPSPNQTSLYFCASSKLATNEKLFFGSGTQLSVL.

CDR3 DNA sequence: TGCGCCAGCAGCTCGAATACTGGACTACCGAAAGAGACCCAGTACTTC. Its translation is CASSSNTGLPKETQYF. The chain employs TRBV5-1 and TRBJ2-5; D is possibly TRBD2 (6 bases). Germline CDR1 SGHRS, CDR2 YFSETQ. This CDR3 spans 16 amino acids. The germline V and J ends were trimmed by 3 bases and 3 bases, with 18 bases remaining between them.

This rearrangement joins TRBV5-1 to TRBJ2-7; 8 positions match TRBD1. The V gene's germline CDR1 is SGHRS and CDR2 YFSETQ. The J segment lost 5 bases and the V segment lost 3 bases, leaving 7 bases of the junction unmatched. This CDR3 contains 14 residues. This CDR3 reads CASSSGQAVDEQYF. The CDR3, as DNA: TGCGCCAGCAGCTCGGGACAGGCTGTCGACGAGCAGTACTTC.

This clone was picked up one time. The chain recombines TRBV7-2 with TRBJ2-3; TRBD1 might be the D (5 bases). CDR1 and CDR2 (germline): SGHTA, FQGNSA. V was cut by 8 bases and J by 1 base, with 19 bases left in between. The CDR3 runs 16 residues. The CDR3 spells CASSRRAQGRTDTQYF. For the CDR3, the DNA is TGTGCCAGCTCCCGTCGGGCCCAGGGTCGCACAGATACGCAGTATTTT.

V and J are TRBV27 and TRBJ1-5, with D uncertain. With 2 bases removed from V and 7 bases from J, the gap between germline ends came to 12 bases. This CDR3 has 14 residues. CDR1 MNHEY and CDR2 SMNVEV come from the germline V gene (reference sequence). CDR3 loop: CASSLTIKGQPQHF. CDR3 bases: TGTGCCAGCAGTTTAACCATAAAAGGACAGCCCCAGCATTTT.

The CDR3 loop reads CASSISGLGETQYF. In DNA form, the CDR3 reads TGTGCCAGTAGTATATCGGGTCTGGGGGAGACCCAGTACTTC. The gene calls are TRBV19 and TRBJ2-5, with D uncertain. Germline CDR1 LNHDA, CDR2 SQIVND (reference sequence). The CDR3 length is 14 residues. Trimming took off 2 bases at V and 5 bases at J, with 12 bases between the two ends.

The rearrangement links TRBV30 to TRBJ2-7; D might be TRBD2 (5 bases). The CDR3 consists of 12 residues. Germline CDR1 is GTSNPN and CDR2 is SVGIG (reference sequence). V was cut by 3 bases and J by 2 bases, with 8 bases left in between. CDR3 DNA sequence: TGTGCCTGGAGGGCTAGCCCCTACGAGCAGTACTTC. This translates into CAWRASPYEQYF.

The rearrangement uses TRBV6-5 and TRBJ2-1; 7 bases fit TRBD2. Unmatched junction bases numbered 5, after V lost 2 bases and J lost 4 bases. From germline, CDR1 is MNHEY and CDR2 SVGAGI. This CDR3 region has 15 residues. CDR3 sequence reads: CASSYPGTTYNEQFF. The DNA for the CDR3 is TGTGCCAGCAGTTACCCAGGGACTACGTACAATGAGCAGTTCTTC.